Each of the 22 T cell receptor beta chains below was sequenced from the same sample in a study of a mutant IDH1 vaccine in newly diagnosed glioma (dated by TCRdb to 2020 to 2022). The antigens for these receptors are not known. What the time point label conveys for this sample: week 23, last vaccination. Each vaccine dose, consisting of 300 ug of a 20-mer mutant IDH1 peptide in Montanide, was administered subcutaneously with topical imiquimod. Libraries were prepared through the immunoSEQ multiplex PCR assay. This is the immuneACCESS table as TCRdb keeps it, with only in-frame sequences that have V and J called. A part of the clones is gone; compared with another copy, unresolved V genes explain less than half, and the rest is unexplained. The sample table shows about 60,000 clones, and approximately 87% are seen once. Together, the top ten hold more than 10% of the sample. Sequenced material: PBMCs, taken from a glioma patient whose treatment included an IDH1 peptide vaccine. Receptors were obtained from a man aged 18 to 35 with glioma.

The chain recombines TRBV4-2 with TRBJ2-3; no firm D call. Trimming stripped 8 bases from V and 6 bases from J, with 9 bases between. The CDR3 is made up of 11 amino acids. Germline V CDR1 and CDR2: LGHNA, YNFKEQ. DNA of the CDR3: TGTGCCAGCCGGCTAGGGGATACGCAGTATTTT. Translating it yields CASRLGDTQYF.

The genes are TRBV7-8 and TRBJ2-2; TRBD2 matches 9 bases. This CDR3 comprises 16 residues. Germline V gives CDR1 SGHVS, CDR2 FQNEAQ. V trimming: 3 bases; J trimming: 5 bases; junction bases outside the gene matches: 7. In DNA, the CDR3 is TGTGCCAGCAGCTTTAATCGCGGGGGGGGAACCGGGGAGCTGTTTTTT. It yields the protein CASSFNRGGGTGELFF.

This clone was picked up a small number of times. The J gene is TRBJ1-4, the V gene TRBV15, with 8 positions matching TRBD1. Trimming removed 1 base from V and 8 bases from J; junction bases left unmatched: 9. The length of the CDR3 is 16 residues. Germline values: CDR1 LNHNV, CDR2 YYDKDF (reference sequence). CDR3 sequence: CATSRGDRGRLEKLFF. CDR3 bases: TGTGCCACCAGCAGAGGTGACAGGGGAAGATTGGAAAAACTGTTTTTT.

The chain has TRBV5-6 and TRBJ2-7; 12 bases line up with TRBD2. Germline values: CDR1 SGHDT, CDR2 YYEEEE. V shed 1 base, J shed 0 bases, and the junction held 8 bases outside the gene matches. This CDR3 comprises 18 residues. CDR3 DNA sequence: TGTGCCAGCAGCTTGTTACTAGCGGGAGGCCGGGCCTCCTACGAGCAGTACTTC. Translating gives CASSLLLAGGRASYEQYF.

This sequence joins TRBV18 and TRBJ2-1; TRBD1 agrees at 9 bases. V shed 0 bases and J 8 bases; nucleotides not matched to a gene: 5. CDR3 length: 15 residues. Germline CDR1 and CDR2: KGHSH and LQKENI. This chain's CDR3 is CASSPPGQGLHEQFF. The DNA for the CDR3 is TGTGCCAGCTCACCACCGGGACAGGGCCTACATGAGCAGTTCTTC.

In its sample, this clone was seen a few times. The chain joins TRBV6-6 to TRBJ1-1; TRBD1 aligns across 7 bases. Trimming took 10 bases from V and 1 from J; bases not matched to a gene: 12. Looked up from germline, CDR1 is MNHNY and CDR2 is SVGAGI (reference sequence). This CDR3 is 15 amino acids long. The CDR3 loop reads CATSPGAGGNTEAFF. The CDR3 DNA is TGTGCCACCTCGCCTGGGGCAGGGGGGAACACTGAAGCTTTCTTT.

The chain couples TRBV28 to TRBJ1-2, with unresolved D. Trimming removed 5 bases at V and 2 bases at J, with 12 bases between. Germline V gene data show CDR1 as MDHEN and CDR2 as SYDVKM. This CDR3 has 14 residues. The CDR3: CASSVMTENYGYTF. For the CDR3, the DNA is TGTGCCAGCAGTGTTATGACGGAGAACTATGGCTACACCTTC.

This clone appeared a few times. The chain joins TRBV19 to TRBJ1-5; D is uncertain. CDR1 is LNHDA and CDR2 is SQIVND in the germline V gene (reference sequence). This CDR3 has 16 residues. The CDR3 region is CATLPGRRVSNQPQHF. CDR3 DNA sequence: TGTGCGACTCTCCCAGGCAGGAGGGTAAGCAATCAGCCCCAGCATTTT.

The V and J genes are TRBV6-5 and TRBJ2-7; D ambiguous. The CDR3 sequence is 13 residues long. CDR1 MNHEY and CDR2 SVGAGI come from the germline V gene. V was pared by 5 bases and J by 6 bases, with 14 bases between. In DNA form, the CDR3 reads TGTGCCAGCAGTGGTATCAACGGGCTCGAGCAGTACTTC. Residues: CASSGINGLEQYF.

This chain joins TRBV29-1 and TRBJ2-2; 11 nucleotides agree with TRBD2. The J segment lost 3 bases and the V segment lost 6 bases, leaving 6 bases of the junction unmatched. This CDR3 spans 15 amino acids. CDR1 is SQVTM and CDR2 is ANQGSEA in the germline V gene. The CDR3 region is CSVKLAGADTGELFF. CDR3 nucleotides: TGCAGCGTCAAACTAGCGGGAGCGGACACCGGGGAGCTGTTTTTT.

The chain employs TRBV14 and TRBJ2-7, with 7 bases matching TRBD1. V lost 3 bases, J lost 6 bases, and 8 bases stayed unmatched. The CDR3 spans 14 residues. Germline V lookup: CDR1 SGHDN, CDR2 FVKESK. Written as DNA, the CDR3 is TGTGCCAGCAGCCACCAAAGGGGGCGATTCGAGCAGTACTTC. Translated: CASSHQRGRFEQYF.

This clone is medium-sized in the sample. This chain links TRBV7-9 with TRBJ2-7, with 12 bases identical to TRBD2. This CDR3 is built from 14 residues. The germline CDR1 and CDR2 sequences are SEHNR and FQNEAQ (reference sequence). V lost 6 bases to trimming and J lost 6 bases; unmatched junction nucleotides: 6. DNA of the CDR3: TGTGCCAGCAGTCCTAGCGGGAGGGCCGGCGAGCAGTACTTC. Translation gives CASSPSGRAGEQYF.

This clone has a single count. The V gene is TRBV4-1, the J gene TRBJ1-2, with D unresolved. This CDR3 comprises 14 residues. V dropped 3 bases and J dropped 0 bases, with 8 bases sitting between them. CDR1 is MGHRA and CDR2 is YSYEKL in the germline V gene. CDR3 in amino acids: CASSQLAANYGYTF. The CDR3 DNA is TGCGCCAGCAGCCAGCTCGCAGCTAACTATGGCTACACCTTC.

This clone appeared a single time. The chain uses TRBV4-3 and TRBJ2-1; D unclear. The ends were cut back, 3 bases at V and 0 bases at J, with 21 bases in the middle. The CDR3 covers 19 residues. Looked up from germline, CDR1 is LGHNA and CDR2 is YSLEER. The CDR3: CASSHKLGPQRSSYNEQFF. The CDR3 DNA reads as TGCGCCAGCAGCCACAAGCTAGGACCCCAGAGAAGCTCCTACAATGAGCAGTTCTTC.

V gene TRBV5-6 combines with J gene TRBJ1-2, with 7 nucleotides matching TRBD1. J was trimmed by 5 bases and V by 0 bases; bases with no gene match: 4. The CDR3 consists of 14 residues. The germline gives CDR1 SGHDT, CDR2 YYEEEE. Written as DNA, the CDR3 is TGTGCCAGCAGCTTGGGTGACAGGGCTTATGGCTACACCTTC. It is translated as CASSLGDRAYGYTF.

In DNA, the CDR3 is TGTGCCAGCTCACAGGGGCCAAGCTACGAGCAGTACTTC. It is translated as CASSQGPSYEQYF. V usage is TRBV18 and J usage is TRBJ2-7, with D tentatively TRBD1 (5 bases). The ends were cut back, 4 bases at V and 3 bases at J, with 10 bases in the middle. Germline CDR1 is KGHSH and CDR2 is LQKENI. This CDR3 has 13 residues.

V usage is TRBV19 and J usage is TRBJ2-5; D is uncertain. Germline assignment: CDR1 LNHDA and CDR2 SQIVND (reference sequence). The CDR3 has 13 residues. The V end was cut by 2 bases, the J end by 0 bases, with 4 bases between. CDR3 sequence: CASSIQYQETQYF. The CDR3, as DNA: TGTGCCAGTAGTATACAGTACCAAGAGACCCAGTACTTC.

The chain couples TRBV5-1 to TRBJ2-7; 10 bases align to TRBD1. The V and J ends lost 4 bases and 3 bases, in that order; junction bases with no gene match: 10. Germline V CDR1 and CDR2: SGHRS, YFSETQ. The CDR3 contains 16 residues. The CDR3 coding sequence is TGCGCCAGCAGCCCCCCAGGACAGGGGGATCTCTACGAGCAGTACTTC. This codes for CASSPPGQGDLYEQYF.

This rearrangement joins TRBV19 to TRBJ1-2; D ambiguous. V lost 3 bases to trimming and J lost 8 bases, with 7 bases between them. The CDR3 is 11 residues long. Looked up from germline, CDR1 is LNHDA and CDR2 is SQIVND (reference sequence). In DNA, the CDR3 is TGTGCCAGTAGTATTTGGGCGGGCTACACCTTC. This codes for CASSIWAGYTF.

The chain couples TRBV19 to TRBJ2-2, with 10 bases fitting TRBD2. CDR3 length: 17 amino acids. The germline CDR1 and CDR2 sequences are LNHDA and SQIVND (reference sequence). V gave up 1 base and J gave up 0 bases; unmatched junction bases: 2. Here the CDR3 DNA reads TGTGCCAGTAGTATAGTCACTAGCGGGACGAACACCGGGGAGCTGTTTTTT. It codes for CASSIVTSGTNTGELFF.

The chain uses TRBV29-1 and TRBJ1-2, with 7 positions matching TRBD1. Germline trimming cut 3 bases from V and 8 bases from J; bases unmatched to any gene: 12. Looked up from germline, CDR1 is SQVTM and CDR2 is ANQGSEA. The length of the CDR3 is 14 residues. CDR3 bases: TGCAGCGTTGACCGGGACAGAGGGAACTTCGGCTACACCTTC. Its translation: CSVDRDRGNFGYTF.

Worth noting for this clone: The germline gene is not matched at one end of the junction; a read error may be the cause. The rearrangement uses TRBV11-2 and TRBJ2-7; 8 bases are shared with TRBD2. Germline assignment: CDR1 SGHAT and CDR2 FQNNGV. This CDR3 is built from 12 residues. In nucleotides, the CDR3 is TGTGCCAGCAGGTCCCCGGGGGGGGGTAGAAACTTC. Translating it yields CASRSPGGGRNF.